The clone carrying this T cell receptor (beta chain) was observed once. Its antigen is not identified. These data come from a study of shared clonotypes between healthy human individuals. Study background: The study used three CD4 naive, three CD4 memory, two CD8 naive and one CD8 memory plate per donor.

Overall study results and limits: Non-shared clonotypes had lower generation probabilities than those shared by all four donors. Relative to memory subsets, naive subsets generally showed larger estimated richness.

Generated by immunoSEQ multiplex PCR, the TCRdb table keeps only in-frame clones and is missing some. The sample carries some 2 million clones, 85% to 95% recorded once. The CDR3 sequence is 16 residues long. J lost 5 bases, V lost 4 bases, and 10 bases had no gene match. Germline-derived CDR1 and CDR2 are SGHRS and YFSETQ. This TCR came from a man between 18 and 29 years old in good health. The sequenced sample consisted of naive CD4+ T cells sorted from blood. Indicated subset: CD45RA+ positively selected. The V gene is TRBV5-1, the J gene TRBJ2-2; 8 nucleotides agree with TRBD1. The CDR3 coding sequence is TGCGCCAGCAGCCCTGGGTCCCGGGACAGGACCGGGGAGCTGTTTTTT. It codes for CASSPGSRDRTGELFF.